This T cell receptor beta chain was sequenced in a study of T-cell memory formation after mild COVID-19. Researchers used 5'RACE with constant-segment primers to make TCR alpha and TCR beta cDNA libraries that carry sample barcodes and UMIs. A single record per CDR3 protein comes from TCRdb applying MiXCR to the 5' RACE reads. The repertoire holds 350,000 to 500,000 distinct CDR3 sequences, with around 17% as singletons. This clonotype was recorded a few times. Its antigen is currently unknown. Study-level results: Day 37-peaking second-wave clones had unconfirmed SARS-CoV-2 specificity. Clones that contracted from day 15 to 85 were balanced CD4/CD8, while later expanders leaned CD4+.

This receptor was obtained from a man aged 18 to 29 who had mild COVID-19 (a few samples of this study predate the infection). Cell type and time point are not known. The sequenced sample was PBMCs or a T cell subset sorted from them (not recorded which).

In nucleotides, the CDR3 is TGCAGTGCTAGGGGTCAGTACCAAGAGACCCAGTACTTC. Residues: CSARGQYQETQYF. The J gene is TRBJ2-5, the V gene TRBV20-1; D unclear. V dropped 3 bases and J dropped 0 bases, with 8 bases sitting between them. The CDR3 runs 13 residues. CDR1 and CDR2 from the germline V gene are DFQATT and SNEGSKA (reference sequence).